These 21 T cell receptor beta chains originate from one sample sequenced in a study of T cell repertoires in cytomegalovirus infection. No cognate antigen is known for these TCRs. In TCRdb, the reads were re-called with MiXCR into one record per CDR3 protein. The table has 310,000 or so distinct CDR3 sequences, 20% to 30% seen once. Specimen: cultured PBMCs, collected from culture after CMV antigen stimulation. The source of these receptors is a human donor in good health (CMV status not recorded). Some clones in this sample may be carry-over from other donors' samples.

The chain is built from TRBV28 and TRBJ2-1; D is ambiguous. Germline V CDR1 and CDR2: MDHEN, SYDVKM. The CDR3 sequence is 14 residues long. V dropped 2 bases and J dropped 7 bases, with 12 bases sitting between them. CDR3 amino acids: CASSLIPLNNEQFF. CDR3 in DNA: TGTGCCAGCAGTTTAATCCCCCTAAATAATGAGCAGTTCTTC.

Here the CDR3 reads CASSDSGLIYGYTF. CDR3 DNA sequence: TGTGCCAGCAGTGACTCAGGACTTATCTATGGCTACACCTTC. The chain carries TRBV25-1 and TRBJ1-2; no reliable D call. Trimming removed 3 bases from V and 4 bases from J, with 12 bases in between. The CDR3 loop spans 14 amino acids. Germline loops: CDR1 MGHDK, CDR2 SYGVNS.

V is TRBV5-1 and J is TRBJ2-1; possible D gene TRBD2, 6 bases. Germline values: CDR1 SGHRS, CDR2 YFSETQ. The CDR3 runs 12 residues. Deletions cut 4 bases from V and 13 bases from J, with 15 bases between. In nucleotides, the CDR3 is TGCGCCAGCAGCAACCCGGGACTGCCACAGTTCTTC. Protein: CASSNPGLPQFF.

The rearrangement uses TRBV2 and TRBJ2-1; D not resolved. The CDR3 sequence is 12 residues long. Trimming cost V 3 bases and J 10 bases, with 10 bases left between them. Germline V gives CDR1 SNHLY, CDR2 FYNNEI. The CDR3 DNA is TGTGCCAGCAGTGATGGAGTTAGGGAGCAGTTCTTC. Its translation is CASSDGVREQFF.

The chain combines TRBV15 with TRBJ2-3, with a possible D match to TRBD2 (6 bases). Germline CDR1 LNHNV, CDR2 YYDKDF (reference sequence). Trimming pared 6 bases from V and 4 bases from J, leaving 20 bases between. This CDR3 has 16 amino acids. The CDR3 here is CATSLGSSTGADTQYF. The CDR3 DNA reads TGTGCCACCAGTTTGGGTAGCTCAACGGGGGCAGATACGCAGTATTTT.

This clonotype has a handful of counts. The rearrangement uses TRBV25-1 and TRBJ1-1; TRBD1 might be the D (6 bases). Germline V gene lookup returns CDR1 MGHDK and CDR2 SYGVNS. Trimming cost V 1 base and J 8 bases, with 11 bases left between them. The CDR3 has 13 amino acids. The CDR3 DNA reads as TGTGCCAGCAGTGAATCCGGGGGGCTGGAAGCTTTCTTT. Amino acids: CASSESGGLEAFF.

The V and J genes are TRBV7-2 and TRBJ2-7; 7 nucleotides line up with TRBD1. CDR1 SGHTA and CDR2 FQGNSA come from the germline V gene. The CDR3 extends over 12 amino acids. With 4 bases clipped from V and 6 bases from J, the junction kept 3 bases outside the gene matches. CDR3 amino acids: CASSSTGFEQYF. The CDR3, as DNA: TGTGCCAGCAGCTCGACAGGGTTCGAGCAGTACTTC.

This clonotype was detected ten times or more. The rearrangement uses TRBV12-3 or TRBV12-4 and TRBJ1-4, with a weak D call TRBD1 (5 bases). Trimming shortened V by 2 bases and J by 3 bases, and 10 bases separated the two germline ends. The CDR3 is 15 residues long. The CDR3, as DNA: TGTGCCAGCAGTTTATTCGGGACCTCTAATGAAAAACTGTTTTTT. Amino acid sequence: CASSLFGTSNEKLFF.

The sample holds a few counts of this clonotype. The rearrangement joins TRBV28 to TRBJ1-1; a weak D match, TRBD1 (6 bases). V lost 5 bases to trimming and J lost 7 bases, with 17 bases between them. This CDR3 comprises 14 residues. Germline CDR1 is MDHEN and CDR2 is SYDVKM. This CDR3 is CASSHPGGRGEAFF. CDR3 nucleotides: TGTGCCAGCAGTCACCCCGGGGGGCGAGGTGAAGCTTTCTTT.

The table lists this clonotype with many counts. The chain joins TRBV7-2 to TRBJ1-4; D is ambiguous. V lost 6 bases to trimming and J lost 4 bases, with 6 bases between them. Germline lookup yields CDR1 SGHTA and CDR2 FQGNSA. This CDR3 is built from 12 residues. For the CDR3, the DNA is TGTGCCAGCAGTTTACGTAATGAAAAACTGTTTTTT. It yields the protein CASSLRNEKLFF.

This clonotype was observed a handful of times. This chain links TRBV7-9 with TRBJ1-1; no definite D call. In germline, CDR1 is SEHNR, CDR2 FQNEAQ (reference sequence). V lost 2 bases and J 8 bases, leaving 12 bases between the germline ends. The length of the CDR3 is 13 residues. This CDR3 reads CASSLRLEGEAFF. CDR3 DNA sequence: TGTGCCAGCAGCTTACGGTTGGAGGGAGAAGCTTTCTTT. The whole variable domain, filled in from reference TRBV7-9 and TRBJ1-1, reads DTGVSQNPRHKITKRGQNVTFRCDPISEHNRLYWYRQTLGQGPEFLTYFQNEAQLEKSRLLSDRFSAERPKGSFSTLEIQRTEQGDSAMYLCASSLRLEGEAFFGQGTRLTVV.

This clonotype was found many times. This chain joins TRBV28 and TRBJ1-5, with D hard to call. Germline loops: CDR1 MDHEN, CDR2 SYDVKM. The V end lost 6 bases, the J end lost 0 bases, and 12 bases lay between the germline ends. The CDR3 has 15 amino acids. The CDR3 here is CASRPSGYSNQPQHF. CDR3 sequence (DNA): TGTGCCAGCAGGCCCTCCGGGTATAGCAATCAGCCCCAGCATTTT.

This clonotype was recorded many times. The CDR3 DNA reads as TGTGCCAGCAGCTTCAGGCTAGCTACTGCCGGGGAGCTGTTTTTT. Its translation is CASSFRLATAGELFF. This chain links TRBV7-2 with TRBJ2-2; TRBD2 is a possible D gene (5 bases). The CDR3 loop spans 15 amino acids. Germline V CDR1 and CDR2: SGHTA, FQGNSA. Deletions cut 3 bases from V and 6 bases from J, with 14 bases between.

This clonotype has just a few counts. The chain combines TRBV2 with TRBJ1-6, with D tentatively TRBD1 (5 bases). CDR3 length: 14 amino acids. Germline CDR1 and CDR2: SNHLY and FYNNEI. Trimming left V 7 bases short and J 10 bases short, with 17 bases between. As DNA, the CDR3 is TGTGCCAGCACCGTAGACAGCCTGGGCTCACCCCTCCACTTT. It is translated as CASTVDSLGSPLHF.

This clonotype was detected many times. This sequence joins TRBV7-8 and TRBJ2-1, with 7 positions matching TRBD2. CDR1 SGHVS and CDR2 FQNEAQ come from the germline V gene. The CDR3 extends over 16 amino acids. Trimming cost V 2 bases and J 5 bases; bases outside gene matches: 9. The CDR3 region is CASSLRGGSIDNEQFF. As DNA, the CDR3 is TGTGCCAGCAGCTTAAGGGGCGGGAGTATTGACAATGAGCAGTTCTTC.

This chain uses TRBV6-2 or TRBV6-3 with TRBJ1-5; a weak D match, TRBD1 (6 bases). The germline V gene has CDR1 MNHEY and CDR2 SVGEGT. The CDR3 runs to 15 residues. Trimming took off 5 bases at V and 0 bases at J, with 11 bases between the two ends. CDR3: CASSPGHTSNQPQHF. The CDR3 nucleotides are TGTGCCAGCAGTCCGGGACATACTAGCAATCAGCCCCAGCATTTT.

The CDR3 DNA reads TGTGCCAGCAGTGGGGACCGAGCCTACGAGCAGTACGTC. It codes for CASSGDRAYEQYV. The J gene is TRBJ2-7, the V gene TRBV2, with D possibly being TRBD1 or TRBD2 (5 bases each). This CDR3 region has 13 residues. Germline CDR1 and CDR2: SNHLY and FYNNEI. Trimming cost V 4 bases and J 2 bases, with 9 bases left between them.

There are a few counts of this clonotype. V usage is TRBV7-2 and J usage is TRBJ2-1; 7 bases fit TRBD2. Germline V CDR1 and CDR2: SGHTA, FQGNSA. The CDR3 has 17 residues. V lost 0 bases and J lost 2; bases outside the gene matches: 7. The CDR3 region is CASSLALGGSTYNEQFF. The CDR3 coding sequence is TGTGCCAGCAGCTTAGCCCTCGGCGGGAGTACCTACAATGAGCAGTTCTTC.

The rearrangement uses TRBV19 and TRBJ2-7; either TRBD1 or TRBD2 may supply D (6 bases each). Trimming removed 4 bases at V and 7 bases at J, with 17 bases between. The CDR3 totals 14 residues. Per germline, CDR1 LNHDA and CDR2 SQIVND (reference sequence). The CDR3 reads CASSTLAGQYEQYF. As DNA, the CDR3 is TGTGCCAGTAGTACCCTGGCGGGACAATATGAGCAGTACTTC.

The V and J genes are TRBV12-3 or TRBV12-4 and TRBJ1-3, with 9 bases matching TRBD1. Trimming removed 8 bases from V and 1 base from J; junction bases left unmatched: 12. CDR3 length: 17 residues. The CDR3 here is CASRFSGQGFSGNTIYF. Here the CDR3 DNA reads TGTGCCAGCCGATTCTCCGGACAGGGGTTTTCTGGAAACACCATATATTTT.

The chain carries TRBV28 and TRBJ1-5, with D possibly being TRBD1 (6 bases). The CDR3 covers 13 residues. The V end lost 2 bases, the J end lost 7 bases, and 9 bases lay between the germline ends. Germline V gives CDR1 MDHEN, CDR2 SYDVKM. The DNA for the CDR3 is TGTGCCAGCAGTTTACACAGGGACCAGCCCCAGCATTTT. This translates into CASSLHRDQPQHF.